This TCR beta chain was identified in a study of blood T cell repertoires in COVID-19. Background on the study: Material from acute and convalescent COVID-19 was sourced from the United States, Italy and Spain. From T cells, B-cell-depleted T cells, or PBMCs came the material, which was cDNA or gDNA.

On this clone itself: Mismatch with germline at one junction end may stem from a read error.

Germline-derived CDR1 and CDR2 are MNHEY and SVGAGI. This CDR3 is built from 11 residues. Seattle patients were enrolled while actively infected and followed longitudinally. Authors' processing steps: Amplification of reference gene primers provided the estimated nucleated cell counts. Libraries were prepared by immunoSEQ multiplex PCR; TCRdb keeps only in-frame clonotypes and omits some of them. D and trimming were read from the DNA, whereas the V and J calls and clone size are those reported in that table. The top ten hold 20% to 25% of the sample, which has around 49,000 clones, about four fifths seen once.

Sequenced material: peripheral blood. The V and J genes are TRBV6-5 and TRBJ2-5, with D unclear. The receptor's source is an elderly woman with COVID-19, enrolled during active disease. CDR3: CASNYQGTQYF. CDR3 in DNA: TGTGCCAGCAACTACCAAGGGACCCAGTACTTC.